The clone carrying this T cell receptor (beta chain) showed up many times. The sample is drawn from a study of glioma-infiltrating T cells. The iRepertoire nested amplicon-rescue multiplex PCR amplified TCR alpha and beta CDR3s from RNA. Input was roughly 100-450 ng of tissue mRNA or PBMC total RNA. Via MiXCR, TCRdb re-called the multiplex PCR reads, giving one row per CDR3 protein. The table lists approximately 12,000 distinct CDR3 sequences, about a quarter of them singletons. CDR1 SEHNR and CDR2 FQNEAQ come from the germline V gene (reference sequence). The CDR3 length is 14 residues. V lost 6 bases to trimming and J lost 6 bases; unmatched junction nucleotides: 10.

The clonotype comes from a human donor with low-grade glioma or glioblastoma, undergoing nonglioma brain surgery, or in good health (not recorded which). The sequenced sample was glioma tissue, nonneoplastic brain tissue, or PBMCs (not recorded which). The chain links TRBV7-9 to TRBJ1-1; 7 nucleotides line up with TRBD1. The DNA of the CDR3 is TGTGCCAGCAGACTAGAGACAGGGAGCCCTGAAGCTTTCTTT. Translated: CASRLETGSPEAFF.